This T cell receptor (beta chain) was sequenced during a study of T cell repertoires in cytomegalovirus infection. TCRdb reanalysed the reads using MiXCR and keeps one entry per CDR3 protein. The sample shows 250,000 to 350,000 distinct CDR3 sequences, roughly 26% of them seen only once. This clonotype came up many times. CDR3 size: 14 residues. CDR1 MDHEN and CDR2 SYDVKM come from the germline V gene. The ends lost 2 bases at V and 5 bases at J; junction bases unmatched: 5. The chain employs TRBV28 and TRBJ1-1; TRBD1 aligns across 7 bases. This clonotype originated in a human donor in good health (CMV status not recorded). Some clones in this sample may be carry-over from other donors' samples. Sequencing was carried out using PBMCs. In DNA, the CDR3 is TGTGCCAGCAGTTTAAAGGGGGCGGGGACTGAAGCTTTCTTT. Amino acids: CASSLKGAGTEAFF.